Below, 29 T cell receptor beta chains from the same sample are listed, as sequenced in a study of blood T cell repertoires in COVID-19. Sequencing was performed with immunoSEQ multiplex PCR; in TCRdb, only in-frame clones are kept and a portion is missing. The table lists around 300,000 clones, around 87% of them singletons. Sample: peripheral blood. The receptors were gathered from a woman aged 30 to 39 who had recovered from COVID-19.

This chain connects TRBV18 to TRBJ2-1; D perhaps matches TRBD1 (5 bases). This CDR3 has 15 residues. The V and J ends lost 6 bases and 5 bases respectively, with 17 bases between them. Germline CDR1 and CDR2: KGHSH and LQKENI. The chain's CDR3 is CASSWAGNTNNEQFF. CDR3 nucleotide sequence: TGTGCCAGCTCCTGGGCAGGGAATACGAACAATGAGCAGTTCTTC.

CDR3 nucleotides: TGTGCCAGCAGCTTAGCACTTCAGGGTTGGACCGGGGAGCTGTTTTTT. Its translation: CASSLALQGWTGELFF. The genes are TRBV11-2 and TRBJ2-2, with D tentatively TRBD1 (5 bases). CDR3 size: 16 residues. From germline, CDR1 is SGHAT and CDR2 FQNNGV. The V end lost 1 base, the J end lost 5 bases, and 14 bases lay between the germline ends.

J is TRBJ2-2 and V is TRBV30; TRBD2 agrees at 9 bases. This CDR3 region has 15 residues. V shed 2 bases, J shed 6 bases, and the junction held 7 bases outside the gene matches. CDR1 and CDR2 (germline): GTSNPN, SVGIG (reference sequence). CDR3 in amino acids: CAWSRSRLAAGELFF. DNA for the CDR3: TGTGCCTGGAGTAGATCGAGACTAGCGGCCGGGGAGCTGTTTTTT.

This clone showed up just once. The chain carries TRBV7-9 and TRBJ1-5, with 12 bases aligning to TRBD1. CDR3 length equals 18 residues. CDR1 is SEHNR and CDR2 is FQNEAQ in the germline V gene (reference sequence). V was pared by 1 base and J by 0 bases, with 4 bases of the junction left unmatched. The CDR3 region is CASSLGDRGHLSNQPQHF. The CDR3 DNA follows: TGTGCCAGCAGCTTAGGGGACAGGGGGCATCTTAGCAATCAGCCCCAGCATTTT.

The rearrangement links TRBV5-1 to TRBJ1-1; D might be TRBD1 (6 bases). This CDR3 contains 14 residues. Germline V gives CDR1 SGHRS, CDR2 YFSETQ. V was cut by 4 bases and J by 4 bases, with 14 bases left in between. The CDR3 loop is CASSAQGWGTEAFF. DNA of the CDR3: TGCGCCAGCAGCGCACAGGGATGGGGCACTGAAGCTTTCTTT. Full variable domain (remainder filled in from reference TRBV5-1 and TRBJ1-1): KAGVTQTPRYLIKTRGQQVTLSCSPISGHRSVSWYQQTPGQGLQFLFEYFSETQRNKGNFPGRFSGRQFSNSRSEMNVSTLELGDSALYLCASSAQGWGTEAFFGQGTRLTVV.

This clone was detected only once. Here the CDR3 DNA reads TGTGCCAGCAGCCGTCGGGAGGGGTGGGGAGAGACCCAGTACTTC. It specifies CASSRREGWGETQYF. This rearrangement joins TRBV6-5 to TRBJ2-5; TRBD2 matches at 8 bases. The CDR3 runs to 15 residues. The germline CDR1 and CDR2 sequences are MNHEY and SVGAGI. V dropped 6 bases and J dropped 4; count of bases not matched to a gene: 10.

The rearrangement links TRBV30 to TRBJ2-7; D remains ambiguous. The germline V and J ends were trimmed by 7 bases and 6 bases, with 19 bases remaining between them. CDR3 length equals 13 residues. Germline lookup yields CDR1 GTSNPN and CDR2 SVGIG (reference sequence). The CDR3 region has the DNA TGTGCCTTACTCACCCTCGATCAATCCGAGCAGTACTTC. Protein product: CALLTLDQSEQYF.

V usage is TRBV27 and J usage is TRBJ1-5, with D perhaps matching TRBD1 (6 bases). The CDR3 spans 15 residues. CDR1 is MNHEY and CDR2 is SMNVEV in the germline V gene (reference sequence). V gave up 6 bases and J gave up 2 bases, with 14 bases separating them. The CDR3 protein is CASSPRAGGNQPQHF. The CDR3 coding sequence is TGTGCCAGCAGCCCTCGGGCAGGGGGCAATCAGCCCCAGCATTTT.

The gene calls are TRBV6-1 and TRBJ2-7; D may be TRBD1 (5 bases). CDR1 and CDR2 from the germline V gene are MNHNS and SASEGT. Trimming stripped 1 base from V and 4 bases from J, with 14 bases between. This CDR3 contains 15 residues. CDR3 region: CASSEVWGAVYEQYF. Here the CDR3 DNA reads TGTGCCAGCAGTGAAGTTTGGGGCGCGGTTTACGAGCAGTACTTC.

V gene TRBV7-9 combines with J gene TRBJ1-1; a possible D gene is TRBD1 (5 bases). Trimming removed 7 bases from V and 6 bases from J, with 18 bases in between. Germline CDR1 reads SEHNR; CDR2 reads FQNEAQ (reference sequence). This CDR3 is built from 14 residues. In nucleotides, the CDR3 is TGTGCCAGCACCCGGGGGAGGGGAAACTCTGAAGCTTTCTTT. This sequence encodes CASTRGRGNSEAFF.

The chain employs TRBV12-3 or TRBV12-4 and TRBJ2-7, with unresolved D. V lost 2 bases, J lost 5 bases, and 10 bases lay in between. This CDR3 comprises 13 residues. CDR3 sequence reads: CASSLSWANEQYF. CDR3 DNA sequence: TGTGCCAGCAGTTTATCTTGGGCCAACGAGCAGTACTTC.

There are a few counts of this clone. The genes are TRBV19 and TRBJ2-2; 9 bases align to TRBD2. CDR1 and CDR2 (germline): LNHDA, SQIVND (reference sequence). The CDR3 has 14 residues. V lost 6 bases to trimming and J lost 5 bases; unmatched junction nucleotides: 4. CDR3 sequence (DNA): TGTGCCAGTAGGGTCGGACTAGCGACCGGGGAGCTGTTTTTT. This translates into CASRVGLATGELFF.

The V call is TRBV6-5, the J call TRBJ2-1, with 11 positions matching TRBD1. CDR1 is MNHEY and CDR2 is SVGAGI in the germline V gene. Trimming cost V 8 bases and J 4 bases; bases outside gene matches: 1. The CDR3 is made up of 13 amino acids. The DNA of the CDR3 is TGTGCCAGCGGGACAGGGGGATACAATGAGCAGTTCTTC. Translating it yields CASGTGGYNEQFF.

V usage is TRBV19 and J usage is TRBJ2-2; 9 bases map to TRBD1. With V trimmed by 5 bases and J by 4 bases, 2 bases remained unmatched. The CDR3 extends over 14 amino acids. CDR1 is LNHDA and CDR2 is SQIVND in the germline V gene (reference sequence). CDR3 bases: TGTGCCAGTAGTGACAGGGGGGTCACCGGGGAGCTGTTTTTT. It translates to CASSDRGVTGELFF.

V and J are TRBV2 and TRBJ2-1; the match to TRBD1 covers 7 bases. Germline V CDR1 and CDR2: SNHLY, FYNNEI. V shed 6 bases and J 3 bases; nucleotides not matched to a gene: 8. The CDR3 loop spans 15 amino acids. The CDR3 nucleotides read TGTGCCAGCAGGGAATTTACAGGGGTCTACAATGAGCAGTTCTTC. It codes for CASREFTGVYNEQFF. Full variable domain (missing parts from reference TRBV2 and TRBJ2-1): EPEVTQTPSHQVTQMGQEVILRCVPISNHLYFYWYRQILGQKVEFLVSFYNNEISEKSEIFDDQFSVERPDGSNFTLKIRSTKLEDSAMYFCASREFTGVYNEQFFGPGTRLTVL.

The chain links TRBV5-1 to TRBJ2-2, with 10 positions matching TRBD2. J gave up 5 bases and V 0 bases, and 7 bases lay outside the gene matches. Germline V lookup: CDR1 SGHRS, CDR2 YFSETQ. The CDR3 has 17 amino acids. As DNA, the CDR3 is TGCGCCAGCAGCTTGGAGTTGGGACTAGCGCGGACCGGGGAGCTGTTTTTT. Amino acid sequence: CASSLELGLARTGELFF.

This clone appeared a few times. The CDR3 reads CASSEARRGVGDTQYF. As DNA, the CDR3 is TGTGCCAGCAGTGAAGCGCGACGAGGCGTCGGAGATACGCAGTATTTT. The V gene is TRBV6-1, the J gene TRBJ2-3; D is unresolved. The CDR3 totals 16 residues. The germline gives CDR1 MNHNS, CDR2 SASEGT. Deletions cut 0 bases from V and 5 bases from J, with 15 bases between.

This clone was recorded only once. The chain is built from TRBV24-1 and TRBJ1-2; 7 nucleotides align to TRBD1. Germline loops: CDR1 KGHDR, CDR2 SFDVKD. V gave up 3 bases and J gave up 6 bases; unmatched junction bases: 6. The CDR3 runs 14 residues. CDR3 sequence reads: CATSDGQAGNGYTF. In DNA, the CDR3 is TGTGCCACCAGTGATGGACAGGCCGGGAATGGCTACACCTTC.

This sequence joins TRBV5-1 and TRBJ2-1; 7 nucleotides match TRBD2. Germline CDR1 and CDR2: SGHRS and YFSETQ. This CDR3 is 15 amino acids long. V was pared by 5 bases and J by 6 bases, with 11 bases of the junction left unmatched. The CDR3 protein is CASRTTSAHGNEQFF. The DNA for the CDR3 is TGCGCCAGCAGGACAACTAGCGCCCATGGCAATGAGCAGTTCTTC.

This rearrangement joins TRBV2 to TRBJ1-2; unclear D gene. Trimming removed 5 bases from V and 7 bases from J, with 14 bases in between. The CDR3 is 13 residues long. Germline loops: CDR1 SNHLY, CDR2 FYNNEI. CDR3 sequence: CASSFIAEGGYTF. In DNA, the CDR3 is TGTGCCAGCAGTTTCATCGCTGAGGGTGGCTACACCTTC. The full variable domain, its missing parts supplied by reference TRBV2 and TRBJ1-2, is EPEVTQTPSHQVTQMGQEVILRCVPISNHLYFYWYRQILGQKVEFLVSFYNNEISEKSEIFDDQFSVERPDGSNFTLKIRSTKLEDSAMYFCASSFIAEGGYTFGSGTRLTVV.

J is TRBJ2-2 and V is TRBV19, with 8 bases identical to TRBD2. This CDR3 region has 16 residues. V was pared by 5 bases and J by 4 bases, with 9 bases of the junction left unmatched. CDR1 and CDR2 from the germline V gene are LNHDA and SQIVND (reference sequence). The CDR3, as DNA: TGTGCCAGTAGTCCGGCGGCGGGGGGTGTCACCGGGGAGCTGTTTTTT. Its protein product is CASSPAAGGVTGELFF.

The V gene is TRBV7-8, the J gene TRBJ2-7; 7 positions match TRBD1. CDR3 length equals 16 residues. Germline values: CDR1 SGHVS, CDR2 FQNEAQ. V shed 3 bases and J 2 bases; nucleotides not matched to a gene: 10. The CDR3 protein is CASSFGWGQSTYEQYF. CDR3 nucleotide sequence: TGTGCCAGCAGCTTCGGATGGGGACAGTCGACCTACGAGCAGTACTTC.

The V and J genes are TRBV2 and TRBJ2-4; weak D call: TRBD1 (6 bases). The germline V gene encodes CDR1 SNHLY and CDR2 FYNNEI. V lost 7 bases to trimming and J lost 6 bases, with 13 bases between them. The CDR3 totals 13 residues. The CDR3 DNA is TGTGCCAGCACATCCGGGACACCAAACATTCAGTACTTC. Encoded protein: CASTSGTPNIQYF. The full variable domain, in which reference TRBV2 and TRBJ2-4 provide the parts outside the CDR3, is EPEVTQTPSHQVTQMGQEVILRCVPISNHLYFYWYRQILGQKVEFLVSFYNNEISEKSEIFDDQFSVERPDGSNFTLKIRSTKLEDSAMYFCASTSGTPNIQYFGAGTRLSVL.

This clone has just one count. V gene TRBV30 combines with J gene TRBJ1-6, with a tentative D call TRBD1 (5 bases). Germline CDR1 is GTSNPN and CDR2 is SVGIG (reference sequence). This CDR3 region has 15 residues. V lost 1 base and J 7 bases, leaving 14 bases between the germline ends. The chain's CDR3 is CAWSDVRAGNSPLHF. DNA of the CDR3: TGTGCCTGGAGTGATGTAAGGGCAGGGAATTCACCCCTCCACTTT.

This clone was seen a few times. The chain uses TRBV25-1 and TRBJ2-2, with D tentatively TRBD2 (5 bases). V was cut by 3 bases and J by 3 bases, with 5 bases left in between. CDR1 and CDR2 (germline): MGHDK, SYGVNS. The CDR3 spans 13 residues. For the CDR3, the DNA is TGTGCCAGCAGTGAGCGGGACACCGGGGAGCTGTTTTTT. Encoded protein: CASSERDTGELFF.

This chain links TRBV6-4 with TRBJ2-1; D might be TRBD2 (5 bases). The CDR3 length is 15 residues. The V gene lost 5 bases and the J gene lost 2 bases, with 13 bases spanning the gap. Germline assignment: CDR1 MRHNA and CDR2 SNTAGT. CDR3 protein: CASSQEAAPYNEQFF. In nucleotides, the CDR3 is TGTGCCAGCAGTCAAGAAGCGGCACCCTACAATGAGCAGTTCTTC.

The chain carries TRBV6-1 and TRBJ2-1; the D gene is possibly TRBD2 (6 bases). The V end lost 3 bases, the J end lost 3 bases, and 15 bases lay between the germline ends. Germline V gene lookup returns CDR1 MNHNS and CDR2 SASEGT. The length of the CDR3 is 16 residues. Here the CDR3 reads CASSDKGRGVYNEQFF. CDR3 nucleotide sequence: TGTGCCAGCAGTGATAAAGGGCGGGGTGTCTACAATGAGCAGTTCTTC.

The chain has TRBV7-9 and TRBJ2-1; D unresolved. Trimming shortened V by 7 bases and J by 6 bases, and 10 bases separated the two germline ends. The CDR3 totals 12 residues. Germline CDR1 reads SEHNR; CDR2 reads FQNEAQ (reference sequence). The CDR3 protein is CASTPHGNEQFF. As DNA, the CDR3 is TGTGCCAGCACCCCTCACGGCAATGAGCAGTTCTTC.

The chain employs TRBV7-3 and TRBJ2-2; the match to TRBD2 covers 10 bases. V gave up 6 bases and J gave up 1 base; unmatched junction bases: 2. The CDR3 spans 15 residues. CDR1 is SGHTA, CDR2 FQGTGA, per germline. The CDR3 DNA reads TGTGCCAGCAGTGTAGCGGGAGGGAACACCGGGGAGCTGTTTTTT. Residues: CASSVAGGNTGELFF.